The sequence of this T cell receptor beta chain was determined in a study of T-cell memory formation after mild COVID-19. The overall study: Across donors, TCR clusters were largely donor specific.

MiXCR was run by TCRdb on the 5' RACE reads, yielding one entry per CDR3 protein. The table has approximately 570,000 distinct CDR3 sequences, roughly 18% seen once. CDR1 and CDR2 from the germline V gene are KGHDR and SFDVKD. Unmatched junction bases numbered 10, after V lost 9 bases and J lost 7 bases. CDR3 length: 14 residues. Whole-study findings and limits: Later expanders leaned CD4+, whereas day 15 to 85 contracting clones were balanced CD4/CD8. Clones which contracted sat mainly in CM and EM if CD4+, and in EMRA if CD8+. Pre-infection memory contained some responding clones, which suggested that cross-reactive memory had joined.

This clonotype occurred a few times. The target antigen is unknown. The sequence derives from an adult woman who had mild COVID-19 (a few samples of this study predate the infection). Cell type and time point are not known. This rearrangement joins TRBV24-1 to TRBJ2-1; 8 nucleotides match TRBD2. Sample: PBMCs or a T cell subset sorted from them (not recorded which). The CDR3 DNA is TGTGCCACCCGGGGGGGAGGGCCTAGTAATGAGCAGTTCTTC. It translates to CATRGGGPSNEQFF.